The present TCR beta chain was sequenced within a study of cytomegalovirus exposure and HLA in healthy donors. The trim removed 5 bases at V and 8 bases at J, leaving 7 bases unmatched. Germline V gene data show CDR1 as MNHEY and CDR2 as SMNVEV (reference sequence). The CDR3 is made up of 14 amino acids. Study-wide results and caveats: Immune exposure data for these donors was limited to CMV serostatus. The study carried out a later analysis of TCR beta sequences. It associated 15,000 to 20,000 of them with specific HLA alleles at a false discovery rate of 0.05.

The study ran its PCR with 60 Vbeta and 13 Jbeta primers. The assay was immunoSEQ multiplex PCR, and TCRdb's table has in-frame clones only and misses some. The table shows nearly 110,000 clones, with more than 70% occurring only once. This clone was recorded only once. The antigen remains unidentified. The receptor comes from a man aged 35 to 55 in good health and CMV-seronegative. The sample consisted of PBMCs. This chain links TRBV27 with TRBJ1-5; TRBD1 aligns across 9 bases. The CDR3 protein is CASSPEDRGEPQHF. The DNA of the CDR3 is TGTGCCAGCAGTCCCGAGGACAGGGGTGAGCCCCAGCATTTT.